What follows describes a single T cell receptor (beta chain). The CDR3 length is 11 residues. Germline V gives CDR1 SQVTM, CDR2 ANQGSEA. Unmatched junction bases numbered 3, after V lost 6 bases and J lost 4 bases. The data were obtained in a study of blood T cell repertoires in COVID-19. Study-wide context: COVID-19 samples from acute and convalescent phases originated in the United States, Italy and Spain. T cells, B-cell-depleted T cells, or PBMCs provided the cDNA or gDNA that served as material.

Authors' analysis steps: Reference gene primer amplification gave nucleated cell count estimates. The repertoire was sequenced with immunoSEQ multiplex PCR; TCRdb's copy has only in-frame clones and lacks some. V and J calls and clone size are as listed in that table; D and trimming were resolved from the DNA. The repertoire includes 300,000 to 400,000 clones, 89% of them detected once, and about 3% sits in the top ten. Seattle patients were enrolled during active infection and followed longitudinally. The chain joins TRBV29-1 to TRBJ2-7; 7 bases agree with TRBD1. Sequences were obtained from peripheral blood. The sequence was collected from a woman in her twenties or thirties with COVID-19, enrolled during active disease. CDR3 protein: CSVIQGYEQYV. CDR3 DNA sequence: TGCAGCGTCATACAGGGGTACGAGCAGTACGTC.